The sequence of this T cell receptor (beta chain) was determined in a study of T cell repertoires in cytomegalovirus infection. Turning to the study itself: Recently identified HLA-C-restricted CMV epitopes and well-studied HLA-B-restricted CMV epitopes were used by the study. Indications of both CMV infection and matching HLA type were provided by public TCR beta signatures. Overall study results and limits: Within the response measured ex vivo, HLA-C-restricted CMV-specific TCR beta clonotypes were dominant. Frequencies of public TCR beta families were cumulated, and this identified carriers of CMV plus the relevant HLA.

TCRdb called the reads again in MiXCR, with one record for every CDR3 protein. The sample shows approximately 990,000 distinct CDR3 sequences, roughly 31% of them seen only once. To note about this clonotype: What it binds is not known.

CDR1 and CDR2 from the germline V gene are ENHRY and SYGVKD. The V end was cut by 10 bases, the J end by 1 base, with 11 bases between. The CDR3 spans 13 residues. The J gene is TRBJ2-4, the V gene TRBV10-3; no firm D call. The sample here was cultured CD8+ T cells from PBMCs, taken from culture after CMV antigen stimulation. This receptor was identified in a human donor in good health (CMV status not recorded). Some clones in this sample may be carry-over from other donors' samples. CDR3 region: CATYDGAKNIQYF. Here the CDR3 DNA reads TGTGCCACATACGACGGGGCCAAAAACATTCAGTACTTC.